These 30 T cell receptor beta chains were sequenced from one sample in a study of blood T cells in healthy people across ages. Through a sample-barcoded 5' primer and a J-beta primer mix, a second PCR was run for 7 to 11 cycles. TCRdb re-analysed the 5' RACE reads in MiXCR, keeping a single row per CDR3 protein. The data contain over 1.5 million distinct CDR3 sequences, 49% of them singletons. Sequenced: blood. All receptors come from a woman in her thirties or forties in good health.

The V and J genes are TRBV6-2 or TRBV6-3 and TRBJ1-2; D is unclear. Trimming took 10 bases from V and 5 from J, leaving 8 bases between them. From germline, CDR1 is MNHEY and CDR2 SVGEGT. This CDR3 is 10 amino acids long. The CDR3, as DNA: TGTGCCACCCTCGGGTATGGCTACACCTTC. This sequence encodes CATLGYGYTF.

In the case of this clonotype: One junction end disagrees with the germline gene, perhaps due to a read error. V gene TRBV7-2 combines with J gene TRBJ1-6; the D is unclear. The germline V gene has CDR1 SGHTA and CDR2 FQGNSA. The CDR3 is 12 residues long. The chain's CDR3 is CANSALNSPLHF. The CDR3, as DNA: TGTGCCAACAGCGCCTTAAATTCACCCCTCCACTTT. The variable domain in full, completed from reference TRBV7-2 and TRBJ1-6, reads GAGVSQSPSNKVTEKGKDVELRCDPISGHTALYWYRQSLGQGLEFLIYFQGNSAPDKSGLPSDRFSAERTGGSVSTLTIQRTQQEDSAVYLCANSALNSPLHFGNGTRLTVT.

The chain is built from TRBV7-2 and TRBJ2-5; 8 bases align to TRBD2. The J call is in doubt because the DNA end fits TRBJ2-7 better. Germline-derived CDR1 and CDR2 are SGHTA and FQGNSA. The CDR3 has 14 amino acids. The CDR3 DNA reads TGTGCCAGCAGCACCGGGACTAGGGCCTCCGAGCAGTACTTC. Translation: CASSTGTRASEQYF.

The chain has TRBV5-1 and TRBJ2-7; 8 bases are shared with TRBD2. From germline, CDR1 is SGHRS and CDR2 YFSETQ. V shed 4 bases, J shed 0 bases, and the junction held 9 bases outside the gene matches. The CDR3 is made up of 16 amino acids. For the CDR3, the DNA is TGCGCCAGCAGCATTGAACTAGCGGTGAGCTCCTACGAGCAGTACTTC. Translated, it gives CASSIELAVSSYEQYF.

The rearrangement joins TRBV6-2 or TRBV6-3 to TRBJ2-6; D is possibly TRBD2 (5 bases). CDR1 MNHEY and CDR2 SVGEGT come from the germline V gene. This CDR3 region has 15 residues. Trimming cost V 1 base and J 9 bases, with 13 bases left between them. CDR3 coding DNA: TGTGCCAGCAGTTACTTTGGACGGGGTGACAACGTCCTGACTTTC. Translated: CASSYFGRGDNVLTF.

The V and J genes are TRBV20-1 and TRBJ2-3; TRBD2 might be the D (6 bases). Germline V gene data show CDR1 as DFQATT and CDR2 as SNEGSKA (reference sequence). Trimming removed 6 bases from V and 0 bases from J, with 13 bases in between. CDR3 size: 14 residues. The CDR3 DNA reads as TGCAGTGCCAGGCGGGGAACTAGCACAGATACGCAGTATTTT. This translates into CSARRGTSTDTQYF.

For the CDR3, the DNA is TGTGCCAGCAGTTTGGAGGTCAGGTTCTACGAGCAGTACTTC. Encoded protein: CASSLEVRFYEQYF. V usage is TRBV12-3 or TRBV12-4 and J usage is TRBJ2-4; TRBD2 is a possible D gene (5 bases). The end of the DNA aligns better with TRBJ2-7, so the J call may be wrong. This CDR3 is built from 14 residues.

The chain links TRBV6-2 or TRBV6-3 to TRBJ2-1; TRBD1 is a possible D gene (6 bases). The J call is uncertain, as TRBJ2-7 better fits the DNA end. This CDR3 is 16 amino acids long. Germline V lookup: CDR1 MNHEY, CDR2 SVGEGT. This CDR3 reads CASSYQGSSSYNEQYF. The CDR3 DNA follows: TGTGCCAGCAGTTACCAGGGGTCTAGCTCCTACAATGAGCAGTACTTC.

Remarks on this clonotype: Germline is not matched at one junction end, which may reflect a read error. The gene calls are TRBV12-3 or TRBV12-4 and TRBJ1-6; D ambiguous. This CDR3 comprises 17 residues. As DNA, the CDR3 is TGTGCCAGCAGTTTGAAACTTCAAGGAGGCTATAATTCACTCCTCCACTTT. The encoded protein is CASSLKLQGGYNSLLHF.

The chain recombines TRBV27 with TRBJ2-5, with D possibly being TRBD1 or TRBD2 (5 bases each). Germline values: CDR1 MNHEY, CDR2 SMNVEV (reference sequence). The CDR3 loop spans 12 amino acids. V lost 8 bases and J 5 bases, leaving 12 bases between the germline ends. CDR3 sequence: CASRGVEETQYF. CDR3 DNA: TGTGCCAGCCGAGGGGTTGAGGAGACCCAGTACTTC.

The table lists this clonotype with a few counts. The chain joins TRBV7-6 to TRBJ1-2, with TRBD1 matching 8 bases. Germline V gene lookup returns CDR1 SGHVS and CDR2 FNYEAQ. This CDR3 is 16 amino acids long. V was pared by 5 bases and J by 2 bases, with 10 bases of the junction left unmatched. CDR3 sequence reads: CASSLQGAGTNYGYTF. The DNA of the CDR3 is TGTGCCAGCAGCCTTCAGGGGGCAGGAACAAACTATGGCTACACCTTC.

This clonotype was seen only a few times. The rearrangement uses TRBV12-3 or TRBV12-4 and TRBJ2-1, with D unresolved. There are 15 residues in the CDR3. V lost 3 bases to trimming and J lost 9 bases, with 18 bases between them. The CDR3 nucleotides read TGTGCCAGCAGTTTCCATCGGGCCCTGGGCGGTGAGCAGTTCTTC. It yields the protein CASSFHRALGGEQFF.

CDR3 DNA sequence: TGTGCCAGCAGCTTAAGGGAACGGGTCACAGATACGCAGTATTTT. Its protein product is CASSLRERVTDTQYF. The gene calls are TRBV7-3 and TRBJ2-3; D gene unclear. CDR1 is SGHTA, CDR2 FQGTGA, per germline. Trimming left V 1 base short and J 2 bases short, with 10 bases between. There are 15 residues in the CDR3.

The chain is built from TRBV7-2 and TRBJ2-6, with TRBD1 matching over 8 bases. Germline-derived CDR1 and CDR2 are SGHTA and FQGNSA. The length of the CDR3 is 17 residues. The J segment lost 1 base and the V segment lost 2 bases, leaving 4 bases of the junction unmatched. This CDR3 reads CASSLRDRKSGANVLTF. The CDR3 nucleotides read TGTGCCAGCAGCTTACGGGACAGGAAATCTGGGGCCAACGTCCTGACTTTC.

Turning to this clonotype: A much larger clone differs from this one at a single base, so this may be a read error. V usage is TRBV7-2 and J usage is TRBJ1-4; D is ambiguous. Germline CDR1 SGHTA, CDR2 FQGNSA. The CDR3 is made up of 15 amino acids. The chain's CDR3 is CASSPGPSTNEKPFF. CDR3 in DNA: TGTGCCAGCAGCCCTGGACCCTCAACTAATGAAAAACCGTTTTTT.

This clonotype was seen only a few times. The rearrangement joins TRBV28 to TRBJ2-7, with a weak D call TRBD2 (6 bases). Germline V gene data show CDR1 as MDHEN and CDR2 as SYDVKM. The CDR3 runs to 14 residues. V was clipped by 5 bases and J by 0 bases, with 11 bases between them. CDR3: CASSPGLPSYEQYF. The CDR3 DNA sequence: TGTGCCAGCAGTCCCGGACTACCCTCCTACGAGCAGTACTTC.

This sequence joins TRBV9 and TRBJ1-5; perhaps TRBD1 as D (5 bases). With 4 bases removed from V and 3 bases from J, the gap between germline ends came to 11 bases. The germline V gene encodes CDR1 SGDLS and CDR2 YYNGEE. CDR3 length: 14 amino acids. The CDR3 is CASSRDGTNQPQHF. The DNA of the CDR3 is TGTGCCAGCAGCAGAGACGGGACCAATCAGCCCCAGCATTTT.

The V gene is TRBV7-2, the J gene TRBJ2-5; 9 nucleotides match TRBD1. The CDR3 is made up of 15 amino acids. After removal of 5 bases from V and 2 bases from J, the junction contained 6 bases not matched to a gene. Germline values: CDR1 SGHTA, CDR2 FQGNSA. The DNA of the CDR3 is TGTGCCAGCAGCCAATACAGGGGGCTTCAAGAGACCCAGTACTTC. As protein: CASSQYRGLQETQYF. The whole variable domain, remainder taken from reference TRBV7-2 and TRBJ2-5, is GAGVSQSPSNKVTEKGKDVELRCDPISGHTALYWYRQSLGQGLEFLIYFQGNSAPDKSGLPSDRFSAERTGGSVSTLTIQRTQQEDSAVYLCASSQYRGLQETQYFGPGTRLLVL.

This sequence joins TRBV20-1 and TRBJ2-5; 7 bases map to TRBD1. The CDR3 runs to 15 residues. Germline-derived CDR1 and CDR2 are DFQATT and SNEGSKA (reference sequence). Germline trimming cut 3 bases from V and 4 bases from J; bases unmatched to any gene: 11. CDR3 residues: CSASEGLGGGETQYF. CDR3 bases: TGCAGTGCTAGTGAGGGGCTAGGGGGCGGAGAGACCCAGTACTTC.

On this clonotype itself: The junction departs from germline at one end; a sequencing error may be responsible. The J gene is TRBJ2-1, the V gene TRBV3-1, with TRBD1 identical over 9 bases. The CDR3 contains 15 residues. Per germline, CDR1 LGHDT and CDR2 YNNKEL (reference sequence). The CDR3 DNA reads TGTGCCAGCAGGGGGACAGGGAGGTCCTACGATGAGCAGTTCTTC. The encoded protein is CASRGTGRSYDEQFF.

The rearrangement joins TRBV28 to TRBJ2-5; 11 nucleotides align to TRBD2. CDR3 length equals 17 residues. CDR1 is MDHEN and CDR2 is SYDVKM in the germline V gene. Germline trimming cut 3 bases from V and 11 bases from J; bases unmatched to any gene: 17. The CDR3 DNA follows: TGTGCCAGCAGTTTCCTAGTCACTAGCGGGGGTTACAATGAGCAGTACTTC. This codes for CASSFLVTSGGYNEQYF.

The chain is built from TRBV4-3 and TRBJ2-7; 9 nucleotides align to TRBD1. From germline, CDR1 is LGHNA and CDR2 YSLEER. This CDR3 contains 20 residues. V dropped 0 bases and J dropped 7; count of bases not matched to a gene: 22. CDR3 region: CASSQEGLGQGPFFEREQYF. The CDR3 nucleotides are TGCGCCAGCAGCCAAGAAGGTCTGGGACAGGGCCCCTTTTTTGAGAGGGAGCAGTACTTC.

This chain joins TRBV7-2 and TRBJ2-3; D may be TRBD1 (6 bases). The CDR3 sequence is 15 residues long. V was cut by 5 bases and J by 2 bases, with 14 bases left in between. Germline V gene lookup returns CDR1 SGHTA and CDR2 FQGNSA. CDR3 nucleotides: TGTGCCAGCAGCCCTTGGACAGACAACACAGATACGCAGTATTTT. Translation gives CASSPWTDNTDTQYF.

This clonotype was seen once. The chain combines TRBV4-3 with TRBJ1-2; D is ambiguous. The length of the CDR3 is 14 residues. From germline, CDR1 is LGHNA and CDR2 YSLEER. Trimming shortened V by 0 bases and J by 5 bases, and 10 bases separated the two germline ends. Here the CDR3 reads CASSQDRGQYGYTF. CDR3 nucleotides: TGCGCCAGCAGCCAAGATCGAGGGCAATATGGCTACACCTTC.

This CDR3 reads CASSPGQSSNQPQHF. CDR3 bases: TGTGCCAGCAGCCCGGGACAGTCCAGCAATCAGCCCCAGCATTTT. J is TRBJ1-5 and V is TRBV6-5; 7 positions agree with TRBD1. V shed 6 bases and J 1 base; nucleotides not matched to a gene: 6. The V gene's germline CDR1 is MNHEY and CDR2 SVGAGI. This CDR3 is built from 15 residues.

The chain combines TRBV28 with TRBJ1-6, with 7 bases fitting TRBD1. V trimming: 4 bases; J trimming: 8 bases; junction bases outside the gene matches: 11. This CDR3 contains 16 residues. Germline V lookup: CDR1 MDHEN, CDR2 SYDVKM. CDR3 bases: TGTGCCAGCAGTTATCGACCGGGGCAGGGGGATTCACCCCTCCACTTT. This translates into CASSYRPGQGDSPLHF.

As for this clonotype: One base away lies a much larger clone, so this may be a sequencing read error. CDR3 protein: CASSLTPMGETQFF. The CDR3, as DNA: TGTGCCAGCAGCTTAACACCAATGGGGGAGACCCAGTTCTTC. This chain joins TRBV7-3 and TRBJ2-1; the D gene could be TRBD1 or TRBD2 (5 bases each). Trimming pared 0 bases from V and 13 bases from J, leaving 16 bases between. Germline CDR1 SGHTA, CDR2 FQGTGA. This CDR3 has 14 residues.

This clonotype has just a few counts. This chain connects TRBV7-9 to TRBJ2-7, with TRBD1 identical over 7 bases. This CDR3 has 16 amino acids. J was trimmed by 2 bases and V by 0 bases; bases with no gene match: 7. In germline, CDR1 is SEHNR, CDR2 FQNEAQ (reference sequence). CDR3 residues: CASSLANAGGAYEQYF. In DNA, the CDR3 is TGTGCCAGCAGCTTAGCGAACGCAGGGGGTGCCTACGAGCAGTACTTC.

A few counts support this clonotype. V gene TRBV7-3 combines with J gene TRBJ2-1, with a tentative D call TRBD2 (5 bases). CDR1 and CDR2 from the germline V gene are SGHTA and FQGTGA. The CDR3 length is 16 residues. Trimming removed 0 bases at V and 0 bases at J, with 9 bases between. CDR3 residues: CASSLTASSSYNEQFF. The CDR3 bases are TGTGCCAGCAGCTTAACTGCTAGCAGCTCCTACAATGAGCAGTTCTTC.

The chain couples TRBV12-3 or TRBV12-4 to TRBJ1-5; weak D call: TRBD1 (5 bases). The CDR3 is 15 residues long. V lost 6 bases and J 7 bases, leaving 19 bases between the germline ends. The CDR3 nucleotides are TGTGCCAGCAGGTCCGGGACGGGGGGATGGCAGCCCCAGCATTTT. Translated: CASRSGTGGWQPQHF.